A single T cell receptor (beta chain) is shown here with its context. Its antigen is currently unknown. The data belong to a study of T cells in localized non-small cell lung cancer. Generated by immunoSEQ multiplex PCR, the TCRdb table keeps only in-frame clones and is missing some. The table includes tens of thousands of clones, about 80% detected once. Study results and limitations: Uninvolved adjacent lung showed the highest T cell clonality, exceeding tumor.

This specimen was PBMCs, taken before any cancer treatment. This clonotype was sampled from a man aged 40-75 years with stage II lung adenocarcinoma.

The CDR3 DNA is TGTGCCAGCTCAGCAACAGGGGTTCGGTTCACCGGGGAGCTGTTTTTT. Encoded protein: CASSATGVRFTGELFF. V is TRBV18 and J is TRBJ2-2; 7 nucleotides match TRBD1. J gave up 4 bases and V 5 bases, and 10 bases lay outside the gene matches. Germline CDR1 reads KGHSH; CDR2 reads LQKENI. This CDR3 contains 16 residues.